A single sample is the source of the 25 T cell receptor beta chains below, sequenced in a study of glioma-infiltrating T cells (TCRdb year 2016). The sequencer was an Illumina MiSeq. TCR alpha and beta CDR3 regions were amplified with the iRepertoire nested amplicon-rescue multiplex PCR (arm-PCR) platform from RNA. TCRdb passed the public sequencing reads through fastp at Q25 and MiXCR, retaining productive beta sequences. Rows merge per CDR3 protein into single entries with the most common DNA and genes. The sample records tens of thousands of distinct CDR3 sequences, approximately 22% of which are singletons. Jointly, the top ten make up about 6.7% of the sample. The source material was glioma tissue, nonneoplastic brain tissue, or PBMCs (not recorded which). The receptors shown here come from a human donor with low-grade glioma or glioblastoma, undergoing nonglioma brain surgery, or in good health (not recorded which).

This clonotype has a count of ten or more. The chain uses TRBV7-9 and TRBJ2-7; 7 bases match TRBD2. The CDR3 is 11 amino acids. Germline CDR1 SEHNR, CDR2 FQNEAQ (reference sequence). The V and J ends lost 4 bases and 7 bases, in that order; junction bases with no gene match: 1. The CDR3 DNA reads TGTGCCAGCAGCTGGGAGGGGGAGCAGTACTTC. This sequence encodes CASSWEGEQYF.

The chain couples TRBV12-3 or TRBV12-4 to TRBJ2-1, with D possibly being TRBD2 (6 bases). The germline V and J ends were trimmed by 5 bases and 0 bases, with 11 bases remaining between them. The CDR3 has 15 amino acids. The DNA of the CDR3 is TGTGCCAGCAGTGGGGAGGTGGGCTCCTACAATGAGCAGTTCTTC. Protein: CASSGEVGSYNEQFF.

This clonotype was recorded at least ten times. V usage is TRBV6-1 and J usage is TRBJ2-7, with 8 bases fitting TRBD1. CDR3 size: 13 residues. The junction had 6 bases not matched to a gene; V was cut back by 6 bases and J by 5 bases. CDR1 is MNHNS and CDR2 is SASEGT in the germline V gene. CDR3 in DNA: TGTGCCAGCAGAAACACAGGGGGACACGAGCAGTACTTC. Protein sequence: CASRNTGGHEQYF.

This clonotype showed up many times. The V and J genes are TRBV7-9 and TRBJ1-5; D call uncertain. Germline CDR1 and CDR2: SEHNR and FQNEAQ (reference sequence). The V end lost 5 bases, the J end lost 4 bases, and 12 bases lay between the germline ends. The CDR3 is 14 residues long. CDR3 in DNA: TGTGCCAGCAGCGCGGACGGATTTAATCAGCCCCAGCATTTT. Translated, it gives CASSADGFNQPQHF.

Points on this clonotype: It may be a read error: a sequence one base away is much more abundant. CDR3 nucleotide sequence: TGTGCCAGCTGCAGGGGACAGAACTCCTACGAGCAGTACTTC. Translated: CASCRGQNSYEQYF. This chain links TRBV18 with TRBJ2-7, with TRBD1 matching 7 bases. The germline V gene encodes CDR1 KGHSH and CDR2 LQKENI. V shed 7 bases, J shed 0 bases, and the junction held 6 bases outside the gene matches. The CDR3 totals 14 residues.

As to this clonotype: A much bigger clone sits one base away, suggesting this may be a read error. The chain has TRBV18 and TRBJ2-5, with a tentative D call TRBD1 (6 bases). This CDR3 region has 14 residues. V lost 3 bases and J lost 4, with 12 bases in between. The germline CDR1 and CDR2 sequences are KGHSH and LQKENI. The CDR3 DNA follows: TGTGCCAGCTCACCCGACAGGAGAGGAGAGACCCAGTACTTC. Amino acids: CASSPDRRGETQYF.

Note on this clonotype: This may be a read error: a much more frequent sequence differs by one nucleotide. The chain recombines TRBV14 with TRBJ2-3, with TRBD1 matching 9 bases. The CDR3 sequence is 16 residues long. Germline-derived CDR1 and CDR2 are SGHDN and FVKESK. For the CDR3, the DNA is TGTGCCAGCAGTCGCGGGACAGGGCACAAAACAGGTACGCAGTATTTT. This sequence encodes CASSRGTGHKTGTQYF.

This clonotype was detected many times. This chain connects TRBV20-1 to TRBJ2-1; 9 bases line up with TRBD2. This CDR3 region has 14 residues. Trimming at V came to 1 base and at J to 5 bases, leaving 3 bases not matched to a gene. The germline V gene encodes CDR1 DFQATT and CDR2 SNEGSKA (reference sequence). As DNA, the CDR3 is TGCAGTGCTAGAGGGGGACTAGCAGACAATGAGCAGTTCTTC. This sequence encodes CSARGGLADNEQFF.

Ten or more counts support this clonotype. J is TRBJ1-5 and V is TRBV20-1; weak D call: TRBD1 (5 bases). Trimming took off 1 base at V and 5 bases at J, with 12 bases between the two ends. CDR1 is DFQATT, CDR2 SNEGSKA, per germline (reference sequence). The CDR3 contains 14 residues. This CDR3 is CSARARVGDQPQHF. DNA for the CDR3: TGCAGTGCTAGAGCAAGGGTGGGGGATCAGCCCCAGCATTTT.

In regard to this clonotype: This could be a read error, since a much larger clone is one nucleotide away. The chain recombines TRBV29-1 with TRBJ1-2; weak D call: TRBD1 (6 bases). The CDR3 is made up of 15 amino acids. CDR1 is SQVTM and CDR2 is ANQGSEA in the germline V gene. Trimming removed 3 bases at V and 2 bases at J, with 16 bases between. The chain's CDR3 is CSVEYGLGGNYGYTF. The CDR3 nucleotides read TGCAGCGTTGAGTATGGCTTAGGGGGAAACTATGGCTACACCTTC.

This clonotype was recorded many times. The CDR3 here is CASSTRQGNTEAFF. For the CDR3, the DNA is TGTGCCAGCAGCACTCGACAGGGGAACACTGAAGCTTTCTTT. The chain employs TRBV7-9 and TRBJ1-1; 7 positions agree with TRBD1. With 5 bases clipped from V and 1 base from J, the junction kept 4 bases outside the gene matches. The CDR3 totals 14 residues. Looked up from germline, CDR1 is SEHNR and CDR2 is FQNEAQ (reference sequence).

This clonotype was observed a few times. The chain employs TRBV5-4 and TRBJ2-3; TRBD1 is a possible D gene (5 bases). Germline V gene sequence: CDR1 SGHNT, CDR2 YYREEE (reference sequence). This CDR3 is built from 13 residues. Trimming shortened V by 2 bases and J by 5 bases, and 9 bases separated the two germline ends. In DNA, the CDR3 is TGTGCCAGCAGCTTCAGGGTTGGAGATACGCAGTATTTT. This codes for CASSFRVGDTQYF. The full variable domain, completed using reference TRBV5-4 and TRBJ2-3, is ETGVTQSPTHLIKTRGQQVTLRCSSQSGHNTVSWYQQALGQGPQFIFQYYREEENGRGNFPPRFSGLQFPNYSSELNVNALELDDSALYLCASSFRVGDTQYFGPGTRLTVL.

Here the CDR3 reads CASSSASLTAGAFTDTQYF. In DNA, the CDR3 is TGCGCCAGCAGCTCGGCTTCCCTAACAGCGGGGGCCTTCACAGATACGCAGTATTTT. The chain links TRBV5-1 to TRBJ2-3, with 8 bases that match TRBD2. CDR1 is SGHRS, CDR2 YFSETQ, per germline. The CDR3 is made up of 19 amino acids. V shed 3 bases, J shed 2 bases, and the junction held 17 bases outside the gene matches. Filled out from reference TRBV5-1 and TRBJ2-3, the complete variable domain reads KAGVTQTPRYLIKTRGQQVTLSCSPISGHRSVSWYQQTPGQGLQFLFEYFSETQRNKGNFPGRFSGRQFSNSRSEMNVSTLELGDSALYLCASSSASLTAGAFTDTQYFGPGTRLTVL.

This clonotype was found a few times. The V gene is TRBV5-4, the J gene TRBJ1-1, with TRBD1 identical over 8 bases. The CDR3 loop spans 15 amino acids. Germline V gene lookup returns CDR1 SGHNT and CDR2 YYREEE (reference sequence). With V trimmed by 0 bases and J by 3 bases, 4 bases remained unmatched. CDR3 nucleotide sequence: TGTGCCAGCAGCTTGGAGGCCAGGGGGCACACTGAAGCTTTCTTT. Residues: CASSLEARGHTEAFF.

The sample holds many counts of this clonotype. The chain recombines TRBV6-1 with TRBJ1-1; 9 bases align to TRBD1. There are 14 residues in the CDR3. Germline-derived CDR1 and CDR2 are MNHNS and SASEGT. J was trimmed by 0 bases and V by 5 bases; bases with no gene match: 1. CDR3 residues: CASSWTGVNTEAFF. The CDR3 DNA reads TGTGCCAGCAGTTGGACAGGGGTGAACACTGAAGCTTTCTTT.

In regard to this clonotype: A much larger clone lies one base from this, so it may be a read error. The rearrangement uses TRBV6-2 or TRBV6-3 and TRBJ2-1; tentatively, D is TRBD1 (5 bases). The CDR3 is 14 residues long. Per the germline V gene, CDR1 is MNHEY and CDR2 is SVGEGT. CDR3 in amino acids: CASSQTQGYNEQLF. CDR3 DNA sequence: TGTGCCAGCAGTCAGACTCAGGGTTACAATGAGCAGCTCTTC.

About this clonotype: This may be a read error: a much more frequent sequence differs by one nucleotide. Without the conserved terminal phenylalanine or tryptophan, this CDR3 likely stems from a read error. The chain combines TRBV2 with TRBJ2-5; no reliable D call. V lost 2 bases, J lost 5 bases, and 12 bases lay in between. This CDR3 has 14 amino acids. Germline V lookup: CDR1 SNHLY, CDR2 FYNNEI. The CDR3 region is CASSELYVGETQYS. In nucleotides, the CDR3 is TGTGCCAGCAGTGAATTATACGTCGGGGAGACCCAGTACTCC.

Points on this clonotype: A single base separates this from a much larger clone, so it may be a read error. The conserved closing phenylalanine or tryptophan is absent in this CDR3, likely reflecting a read error. J is TRBJ2-3 and V is TRBV7-9; D gene ambiguous. The V end was cut by 6 bases, the J end by 1 base, with 20 bases between. The CDR3 has 17 residues. Germline V gene data show CDR1 as SEHNR and CDR2 as FQNEAQ (reference sequence). The CDR3 DNA reads TGTGCCAGCAGTTCGACTTCTGTCGGTGGAGGCACAGATACGCAGTATTCT. It translates to CASSSTSVGGGTDTQYS.

This clonotype was picked up a small number of times. Here the CDR3 DNA reads TGTGCCAGCACCTTGTTATACACCGGGGAGCTGTTTTTT. Translation gives CASTLLYTGELFF. The chain uses TRBV6-1 and TRBJ2-2; D ambiguous. V was pared by 7 bases and J by 3 bases, with 9 bases between. The CDR3 loop spans 13 amino acids. Looked up from germline, CDR1 is MNHNS and CDR2 is SASEGT.

The chain combines TRBV30 with TRBJ1-2, with 8 bases aligning to TRBD1. Germline loops: CDR1 GTSNPN, CDR2 SVGIG (reference sequence). CDR3 length equals 15 residues. The V gene end was trimmed by 3 bases and the J gene end by 5 bases; junction bases not matched to a gene: 11. The CDR3 spells CAWSSTGAGGYGYTF. CDR3 sequence (DNA): TGTGCCTGGAGCTCGACAGGGGCGGGGGGTTATGGCTACACCTTC.

Turning to this clonotype: This may be a read error: a much more frequent sequence differs by one nucleotide. V is TRBV2 and J is TRBJ1-1; D gene ambiguous. From germline, CDR1 is SNHLY and CDR2 FYNNEI. The CDR3 has 12 amino acids. V was shortened by 11 bases and J by 1 base, with 11 bases between the two germline ends. DNA of the CDR3: TGTGCCCGCAAACGGGGGAACACTGAAGCTTTCTTT. It is translated as CARKRGNTEAFF.

V and J are TRBV19 and TRBJ2-3; TRBD2 aligns across 13 bases. The CDR3 totals 17 residues. Germline assignment: CDR1 LNHDA and CDR2 SQIVND (reference sequence). The trim removed 7 bases at V and 1 base at J, leaving 8 bases unmatched. The CDR3 nucleotides are TGTGCCAGTAACCCCCCCGGACTAGCGGGAGGCACAGATACGCAGTATTTT. It codes for CASNPPGLAGGTDTQYF.

In this sample, this clonotype turned up many times. The chain employs TRBV19 and TRBJ2-1; a weak D match, TRBD1 (6 bases). Per germline, CDR1 LNHDA and CDR2 SQIVND (reference sequence). Trimming shortened V by 4 bases and J by 13 bases, and 11 bases separated the two germline ends. The CDR3 is made up of 11 amino acids. In nucleotides, the CDR3 is TGTGCCAGTAGTACACCGGGGACACAGTTCTTC. It yields the protein CASSTPGTQFF.

This clonotype was found a few times. The chain joins TRBV19 to TRBJ2-2; no clear D. Trimming left V 2 bases short and J 8 bases short, with 3 bases between. The CDR3 loop spans 11 amino acids. CDR1 is LNHDA and CDR2 is SQIVND in the germline V gene (reference sequence). CDR3 coding DNA: TGTGCCAGTAGTATATCTGGGGAGCTGTTTTTT. It yields the protein CASSISGELFF.

In this sample, this clonotype turned up many times. CDR3 residues: CSASEAREQYF. The CDR3 DNA reads TGCAGCGCATCAGAAGCGCGGGAGCAGTACTTC. The chain joins TRBV29-1 to TRBJ2-7, with no clear D. With 7 bases removed from V and 7 bases from J, the gap between germline ends came to 14 bases. Germline values: CDR1 SQVTM, CDR2 ANQGSEA. The CDR3 runs 11 residues.